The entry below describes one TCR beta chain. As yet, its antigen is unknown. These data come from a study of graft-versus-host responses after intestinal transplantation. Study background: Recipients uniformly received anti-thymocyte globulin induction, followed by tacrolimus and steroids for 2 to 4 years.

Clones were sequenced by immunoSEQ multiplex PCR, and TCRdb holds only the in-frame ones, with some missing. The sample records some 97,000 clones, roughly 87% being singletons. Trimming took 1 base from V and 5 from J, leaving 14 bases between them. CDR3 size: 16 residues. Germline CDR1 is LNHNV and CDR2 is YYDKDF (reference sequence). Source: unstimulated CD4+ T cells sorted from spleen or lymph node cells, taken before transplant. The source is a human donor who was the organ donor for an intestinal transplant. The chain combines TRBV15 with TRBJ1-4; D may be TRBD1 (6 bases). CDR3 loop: CATSRGPGVPNEKLFF. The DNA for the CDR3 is TGTGCCACCAGCAGAGGTCCAGGGGTCCCGAATGAAAAACTGTTTTTT.